The 23 T cell receptor beta chains listed next were all sequenced from one sample in a study of blood T cells in healthy people across ages. Alongside a J-beta primer mix, a sample-barcoded 5' primer served in a second PCR lasting 7 to 11 cycles. TCRdb re-analysed the 5' RACE reads in MiXCR, keeping a single row per CDR3 protein. The table shows over a million distinct CDR3 sequences, with 42% occurring only once. The sample comprised blood. These TCRs come from a woman under 30 in good health.

The chain carries TRBV7-2 and TRBJ2-3, with 10 bases that match TRBD2. The CDR3 extends over 15 amino acids. After removal of 4 bases from V and 5 bases from J, the junction contained 6 bases not matched to a gene. In germline, CDR1 is SGHTA, CDR2 FQGNSA. CDR3 in DNA: TGTGCCAGCAGCTGGAGCGGGGGGGTTATAGATACGCAGTATTTT. It codes for CASSWSGGVIDTQYF.

This sequence joins TRBV7-2 and TRBJ2-7, with D perhaps TRBD2 (5 bases). The CDR3 contains 15 residues. The germline V gene encodes CDR1 SGHTA and CDR2 FQGNSA. Trimming left V 5 bases short and J 2 bases short, with 16 bases between. CDR3 sequence: CASSPDDYLTYEQYF. CDR3 DNA: TGTGCCAGCAGCCCCGACGACTACCTAACCTACGAGCAGTACTTC.

The V gene is TRBV11-2, the J gene TRBJ2-1; D gene ambiguous. V gave up 1 base and J gave up 8 bases, with 6 bases separating them. Germline V gene sequence: CDR1 SGHAT, CDR2 FQNNGV. The CDR3 sequence is 12 residues long. The CDR3 coding sequence is TGTGCCAGCAGCTTAGGGTCCCATGAGCAGTTCTTC. Its protein is CASSLGSHEQFF.

The chain has TRBV10-1 and TRBJ2-1; 9 bases agree with TRBD1. Germline V gene lookup returns CDR1 WNHNN and CDR2 SYGVQD (reference sequence). This CDR3 contains 15 residues. After removal of 6 bases from V and 8 bases from J, the junction contained 11 bases not matched to a gene. The CDR3 DNA reads TGCGCCAGCAGAGTACCGGGACAGGGCTTCCATGAGCAGTTCTTC. Protein product: CASRVPGQGFHEQFF.

This clonotype turned up a few times. J is TRBJ1-5 and V is TRBV7-2; D uncertain. The CDR3 extends over 16 amino acids. V was shortened by 1 base and J by 7 bases, with 17 bases between the two germline ends. The V gene's germline CDR1 is SGHTA and CDR2 FQGNSA. The CDR3: CASSLVRSTKDQPQHF. The CDR3 DNA reads TGTGCCAGCAGCTTAGTCCGCAGTACAAAGGACCAGCCCCAGCATTTT.

Notes on this clonotype: This may arise from a read error, as a much more abundant clone is one base away. This chain connects TRBV29-1 to TRBJ2-5, with D unclear. The last part of the DNA fits TRBJ2-7 better; the J call may be wrong. CDR1 is SQVTM and CDR2 is ANQGSEA in the germline V gene. There are 10 residues in the CDR3. The CDR3 DNA reads as TGCAACGTTGTCCATTACGAGCAGTACTTC. This gives the protein CNVVHYEQYF.

As to this clonotype: Being one base from a much bigger clone, this may be a read error. V gene TRBV3-1 combines with J gene TRBJ1-2; D not resolved. The germline V gene encodes CDR1 LGHDT and CDR2 YNNKEL (reference sequence). There are 12 residues in the CDR3. CDR3 loop: CASSPRGYGCTF. In nucleotides, the CDR3 is TGTGCCAGCAGCCCTCGGGGATATGGCTGCACCTTC. Looking up the rest from reference TRBV3-1 and TRBJ1-2 gives the full variable domain: DTAVSQTPKYLVTQMGNDKSIKCEQNLGHDTMYWYKQDSKKFLKIMFSYNNKELIINETVPNRFSPKSPDKAHLNLHINSLELGDSAVYFCASSPRGYGCTFGSGTRLTVV.

The rearrangement links TRBV3-1 to TRBJ2-1, with 9 positions matching TRBD2. V lost 1 base to trimming and J lost 7 bases; unmatched junction nucleotides: 14. Germline V gives CDR1 LGHDT, CDR2 YNNKEL (reference sequence). CDR3 length equals 18 residues. CDR3 residues: CASSQAPPSASGTNEQFF. The CDR3 bases are TGTGCCAGCAGCCAAGCCCCGCCGTCGGCTAGCGGGACTAATGAGCAGTTCTTC.

V is TRBV12-3 or TRBV12-4 and J is TRBJ1-2; D is unclear. Between the trimmed V and J ends, which lost 5 bases and 1 base, there was a span of 17 bases. This CDR3 is 16 amino acids long. The CDR3 DNA follows: TGTGCCAGCAGTCCCCTGGGGATTCTTCTTAACTATGGCTACACCTTC. The encoded protein is CASSPLGILLNYGYTF.

The sample holds a few counts of this clonotype. The gene calls are TRBV29-1 and TRBJ2-5; 7 bases fit TRBD1. Germline CDR1 and CDR2: SQVTM and ANQGSEA. This CDR3 has 14 amino acids. The V segment lost 7 bases and the J segment 2 bases; nucleotides outside the gene matches: 10. The CDR3 sequence: CSAKTGSGQETQYF. CDR3 DNA: TGCAGCGCCAAGACAGGGTCGGGGCAAGAGACCCAGTACTTC.

The chain carries TRBV7-9 and TRBJ2-1, with D maybe TRBD2 (5 bases). The CDR3 spans 14 residues. The germline V and J ends were trimmed by 5 bases and 8 bases, with 16 bases remaining between them. Germline assignment: CDR1 SEHNR and CDR2 FQNEAQ (reference sequence). In nucleotides, the CDR3 is TGTGCCAGCAGCCCAAGCACGGGATTGTATGAGCAGTTCTTC. It is translated as CASSPSTGLYEQFF.

This chain links TRBV21-1 with TRBJ1-4. TRBV21-1 is an annotated pseudogene. The CDR3 contains 14 residues. CDR3 residues: CASGEQATNEKLFF. The CDR3 nucleotides read TGTGCCAGCGGGGAACAGGCAACTAATGAAAAACTGTTTTTT.

This clonotype appeared a few times. This chain links TRBV20-1 with TRBJ1-3; D is uncertain. The CDR3 spans 12 residues. The germline V gene has CDR1 DFQATT and CDR2 SNEGSKA (reference sequence). With 3 bases removed from V and 3 bases from J, the gap between germline ends came to 6 bases. The CDR3 coding sequence is TGCAGTGCTAGGGAAGGTGGAAACACCATATATTTT. Protein sequence: CSAREGGNTIYF.

This clonotype came up a few times. This chain uses TRBV5-1 with TRBJ2-7, with TRBD2 identical over 9 bases. Germline V gene sequence: CDR1 SGHRS, CDR2 YFSETQ. The CDR3 extends over 15 amino acids. The V and J ends lost 0 bases and 3 bases, in that order; junction bases with no gene match: 4. CDR3 DNA: TGCGCCAGCAGCTTGGACGTGACTAGCGGCTACGAGCAGTACTTC. Residues: CASSLDVTSGYEQYF.

This chain connects TRBV6-1 to TRBJ1-2, with D possibly TRBD1 on 5 matching bases. The CDR3 runs to 14 residues. V shed 3 bases and J shed 8 bases, with 16 bases lying between them. Germline V gene sequence: CDR1 MNHNS, CDR2 SASEGT. DNA of the CDR3: TGTGCCAGCAGTGAGACGGGGGGTGTCGTCGGCTACACCTTC. As protein: CASSETGGVVGYTF.

The J gene is TRBJ2-3, the V gene TRBV2; TRBD2 matches 7 bases. J gave up 4 bases and V 6 bases, and 13 bases lay outside the gene matches. The germline V gene has CDR1 SNHLY and CDR2 FYNNEI. The CDR3 covers 16 residues. CDR3 in DNA: TGTGCCAGCAGCAAAACCGGGACTACTGGATCAGATACGCAGTATTTT. Translation: CASSKTGTTGSDTQYF.

The CDR3 nucleotides read TGCGCCAGCAGTGGACAGGGAAACACCATATATTTT. It specifies CASSGQGNTIYF. The chain recombines TRBV10-2 with TRBJ1-3; D possibly corresponds to TRBD1 (5 bases). Germline V gives CDR1 WSHSY, CDR2 SAAADI. V lost 4 bases to trimming and J lost 4 bases, with 5 bases between them. This CDR3 spans 12 amino acids.

This sequence joins TRBV2 and TRBJ2-5; 11 bases map to TRBD2. J was trimmed by 8 bases and V by 0 bases; bases with no gene match: 8. The CDR3 length is 16 residues. CDR1 and CDR2 from the germline V gene are SNHLY and FYNNEI. The CDR3 DNA is TGTGCCAGCAGTGAAGCTAGCGGGAGGGCCGGGAATACCCAGTACTTC. It encodes CASSEASGRAGNTQYF.

The rearrangement links TRBV6-5 to TRBJ1-2, with D maybe TRBD1 (6 bases). CDR1 and CDR2 from the germline V gene are MNHEY and SVGAGI. V lost 0 bases to trimming and J lost 4 bases, with 27 bases between them. This CDR3 has 20 amino acids. CDR3 residues: CASSYSKKRTAHDSSYGYTF. The CDR3 DNA follows: TGTGCCAGCAGTTACTCGAAAAAGAGGACAGCCCACGATTCGTCCTATGGCTACACCTTC.

CDR3 in DNA: TGCAGCGTTGCACCGGGAAGCACTGAAGCTTTCTTT. This encodes CSVAPGSTEAFF. The V call is TRBV29-1, the J call TRBJ1-1; D gene uncertain. Deletions cut 4 bases from V and 4 bases from J, with 10 bases between. The CDR3 is 12 amino acids. CDR1 and CDR2 from the germline V gene are SQVTM and ANQGSEA.

The chain couples TRBV6-6 to TRBJ1-2; TRBD1 agrees at 9 bases. CDR1 and CDR2 from the germline V gene are MNHNY and SVGAGI (reference sequence). J lost 6 bases, V lost 6 bases, and 5 bases had no gene match. The CDR3 length is 13 residues. Here the CDR3 reads CASRETGGDGYTF. The CDR3 coding sequence is TGTGCCAGCAGAGAAACAGGGGGCGATGGCTACACCTTC.

On this clonotype: The junction and the germline gene differ at one end; a read error may be behind it. The J gene is TRBJ1-6, the V gene TRBV27, with TRBD1 matching 7 bases. This CDR3 spans 15 amino acids. The germline gives CDR1 MNHEY, CDR2 SMNVEV (reference sequence). In DNA form, the CDR3 reads TGCGCCAGCAGCTCCCCGGGACAGTCTAATTCACCCCTCCACTTT. This codes for CASSSPGQSNSPLHF.

This clonotype was detected only a few times. J is TRBJ2-3 and V is TRBV27, with a tentative D call TRBD2 (6 bases). This CDR3 is 17 amino acids long. CDR1 and CDR2 (germline): MNHEY, SMNVEV (reference sequence). Deletions cut 2 bases from V and 2 bases from J, with 17 bases between. This chain's CDR3 is CASSLEVAGRYTDTQYF. CDR3 DNA: TGTGCCAGCAGTTTAGAGGTTGCGGGGCGCTACACAGATACGCAGTATTTT.